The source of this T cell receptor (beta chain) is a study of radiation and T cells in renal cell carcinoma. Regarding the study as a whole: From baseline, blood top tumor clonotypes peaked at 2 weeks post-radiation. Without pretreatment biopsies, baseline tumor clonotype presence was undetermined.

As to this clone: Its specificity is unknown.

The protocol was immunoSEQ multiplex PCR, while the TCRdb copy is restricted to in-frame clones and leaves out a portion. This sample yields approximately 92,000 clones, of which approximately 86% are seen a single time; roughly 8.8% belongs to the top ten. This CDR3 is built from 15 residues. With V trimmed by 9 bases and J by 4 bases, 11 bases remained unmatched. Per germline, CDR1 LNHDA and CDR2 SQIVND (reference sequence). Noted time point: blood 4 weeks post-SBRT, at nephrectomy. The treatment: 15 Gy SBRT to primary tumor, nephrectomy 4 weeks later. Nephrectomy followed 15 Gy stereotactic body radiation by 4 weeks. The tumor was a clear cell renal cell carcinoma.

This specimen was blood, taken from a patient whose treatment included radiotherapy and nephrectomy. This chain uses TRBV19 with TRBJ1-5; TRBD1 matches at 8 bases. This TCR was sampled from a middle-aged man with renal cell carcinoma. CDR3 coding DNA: TGTGCCAGCGGGCTGGGCCAGGGGGCGAATCAGCCCCAGCATTTT. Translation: CASGLGQGANQPQHF.